This T cell receptor (beta chain) is drawn from a study of T cells after posttransplantation cyclophosphamide. Of note for this clone: The antigen is not known.

Cyclophosphamide on days +3 and +4 followed busulfan-fludarabine conditioning and a marrow graft. Looked up from germline, CDR1 is MNHEY and CDR2 is SMNVEV (reference sequence). V was pared by 3 bases and J by 6 bases, with 9 bases of the junction left unmatched. The CDR3 runs 16 residues. TCRdb keeps only in-frame clones here, not all; method: immunoSEQ multiplex PCR. Here the sample spans 9,500 to 14,000 clones, under 95% being singletons. Study-level results: Donor-recipient repertoire similarity was low at 1-2 months, rising over year one.

Material: PBMCs, obtained after allogeneic stem cell transplant with posttransplant cyclophosphamide. V is TRBV27 and J is TRBJ2-1, with 9 bases fitting TRBD1. The clonotype was recovered from a female patient aged 30 to 40 who received an allogeneic stem cell transplant from an unrelated donor, was CMV-positive, and had no GVHD. Some T cells may be graft donor cells. The CDR3 sequence is CASSLPMTGGTNEQFF. The DNA of the CDR3 is TGTGCCAGCAGTTTGCCCATGACAGGGGGGACCAATGAGCAGTTCTTC.